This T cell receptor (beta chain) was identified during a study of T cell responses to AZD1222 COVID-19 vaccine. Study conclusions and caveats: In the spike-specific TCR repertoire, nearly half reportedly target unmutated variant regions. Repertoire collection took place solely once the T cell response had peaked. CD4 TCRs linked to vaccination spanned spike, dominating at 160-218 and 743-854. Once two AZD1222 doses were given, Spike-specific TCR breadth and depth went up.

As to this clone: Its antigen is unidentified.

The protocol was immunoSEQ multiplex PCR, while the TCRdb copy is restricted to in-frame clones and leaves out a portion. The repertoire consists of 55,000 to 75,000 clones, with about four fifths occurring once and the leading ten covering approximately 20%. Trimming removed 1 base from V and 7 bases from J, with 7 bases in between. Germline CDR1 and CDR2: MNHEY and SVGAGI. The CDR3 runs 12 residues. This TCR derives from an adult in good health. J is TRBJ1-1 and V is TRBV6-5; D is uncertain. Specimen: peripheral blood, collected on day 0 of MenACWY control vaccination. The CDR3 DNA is TGTGCCAGCAGTTACTTAGATCGTGAAGCTTTCTTT. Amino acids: CASSYLDREAFF.